A selection of T cell receptor beta chains follows, all from one sample in a study of Ad26.COV2.S vaccination and SARS-CoV-2 variants. TCRdb's table, derived via immunoSEQ multiplex PCR, lists solely in-frame clones and lacks some. This table holds some 450,000 clones, about 92% found once. The sample was peripheral blood, taken in a trial of Ad26.COV2.S vaccine versus placebo. These receptors were taken from a person between 18 and 59 years old who received the Ad26.COV2.S COVID-19 vaccine or a placebo. The CDR3 runs from the conserved cysteine through the conserved F or W. A D gene is named only where the DNA matches it firmly. Clone size is stated in some rows and not others, as once, few, many or a class when expanded.

d_call clone_size j_call v_call cdr3_aa cdr3_nt
TRBD1 - TRBJ2-2 TRBV6-4 CASSDGQGAGELFF TGTGCCAGCAGTGACGGACAGGGGGCCGGGGAGCTGTTTTTT
TRBD2 - TRBJ2-7 TRBV11-2 CASSFATSGPFYEQYF TGTGCCAGCAGCTTCGCTACTAGCGGTCCGTTCTACGAGCAGTACTTC
- - TRBJ1-2 TRBV3-1/TRBV3-2 CASSQVAGSFGYTF TGTGCCAGCAGCCAAGTCGCAGGGTCCTTTGGCTACACCTTC
- - TRBJ2-2 TRBV24-1 CATSERTANTGELFF TGTGCCACCAGTGAGCGGACAGCAAACACCGGGGAGCTGTTTTTT
- - TRBJ2-3 TRBV18 CASSPGDRDTQYF TGTGCCAGCTCACCAGGGGATCGAGATACGCAGTATTTT
- once TRBJ1-2 TRBV14 CASSQGSSGNGYTF TGTGCCAGCAGCCAAGGGTCGTCAGGGAATGGCTACACCTTC
- - TRBJ2-2 TRBV6-6 CASSPFTGSGELFF TGTGCCAGCAGCCCTTTTACGGGCTCCGGGGAGCTGTTTTTT
- - TRBJ1-5 TRBV27 CASSPLKGENQPQHF TGTGCCAGCAGTCCCCTCAAGGGAGAGAATCAGCCCCAGCATTTT
- - TRBJ2-5 TRBV27 CASSFTGVETQYF TGTGCCAGCAGTTTCACGGGAGTGGAGACCCAGTACTTC
- - TRBJ2-3 TRBV27 CASSLKGPFFTDTQYF TGTGCCAGCAGTTTAAAGGGGCCCTTCTTCACAGATACGCAGTATTTT
- - TRBJ1-4 TRBV19 CASSMVRNEKLFF TGTGCCAGTAGTATGGTTCGTAATGAAAAACTGTTTTTT
- - TRBJ2-3 TRBV28 CASRDYPQDTQYF TGTGCCAGCAGAGACTACCCGCAGGATACGCAGTATTTT
- - TRBJ2-7 TRBV23-1 CASSHTLTGTDWESLTNEQYF TGCGCCAGCAGTCATACTCTAACCGGGACTGATTGGGAAAGCCTTACGAACGAGCAGTACTTC
TRBD1 - TRBJ2-7 TRBV11-1 CASRAGTGDNEQYF TGTGCCAGCAGAGCCGGGACAGGGGACAACGAGCAGTACTTC
- few TRBJ2-1 TRBV5-1 CASSRAGAYNEQFF TGCGCCAGCAGCAGAGCCGGCGCATACAATGAGCAGTTCTTC
- - TRBJ1-1 TRBV2 CASRQGRLGEAEAFF TGTGCCAGCAGACAGGGAAGATTGGGTGAAGCTGAAGCTTTCTTT
TRBD2 - TRBJ2-1 TRBV29-1 CSVEGFRWAGGEQVEQFF TGCAGCGTTGAAGGATTCAGATGGGCGGGAGGAGAGCAGGTTGAGCAGTTCTTC
- - TRBJ1-6 TRBV14 CASSQVRDTALHF TGTGCCAGCAGCCAAGTCCGGGACACCGCCCTCCACTTT
- - TRBJ1-4 TRBV6-6 CASRPRVAGNEKLFF TGTGCCAGCAGACCTAGGGTGGCAGGAAATGAAAAACTGTTTTTT
- - TRBJ2-1 TRBV25-1 CASAPLGGWTYNEQFF TGTGCCAGCGCCCCCCTTGGGGGATGGACCTACAATGAGCAGTTCTTC
- - TRBJ2-5 TRBV7-8 CASSLDRETQYF TGTGCCAGCAGCTTAGACAGGGAGACCCAGTACTTC
- - TRBJ2-5 TRBV10-3 CAISELPQETQYF TGTGCCATCAGTGAGCTGCCACAAGAGACCCAGTACTTC
- - TRBJ1-2 TRBV15 CATSRVAGPNYGYTF TGTGCCACCAGCAGAGTGGCGGGTCCTAACTATGGCTACACCTTC
TRBD2 - TRBJ2-7 TRBV6-5 CASSSGRQSYEQYF TGTGCCAGCAGTAGCGGGAGACAGTCCTACGAGCAGTACTTC
- once TRBJ2-3 TRBV5-1 CASSQAPGTRGDTQYF TGCGCCAGCAGCCAAGCCCCCGGGACAAGGGGCGATACGCAGTATTTT
TRBD1 - TRBJ2-2 TRBV11-3 CASSPGQGARTGELFF TGTGCCAGCAGCCCAGGCCAGGGGGCGCGCACCGGGGAGCTGTTTTTT
TRBD2 - TRBJ2-7 TRBV19 CASSIEGLASGRAYEQYF TGTGCCAGTAGTATAGAAGGATTGGCTAGCGGGAGGGCATACGAGCAGTACTTC
- - TRBJ1-1 TRBV15 CATSREGQHTEAFF TGTGCCACCAGCAGAGAAGGACAGCACACTGAAGCTTTCTTT
TRBD2 - TRBJ2-7 TRBV5-1 CASSFRTSGRRSYEQYF TGCGCCAGCAGCTTCAGGACTAGCGGGAGAAGGTCCTACGAGCAGTACTTC
- - TRBJ2-5 TRBV30 CAWSGDGESWETQYF TGTGCCTGGAGTGGGGACGGCGAGTCCTGGGAGACCCAGTACTTC
- - TRBJ2-7 TRBV27 CASKARISGPYEQYF TGTGCCAGCAAGGCCCGGATTAGCGGCCCCTACGAGCAGTACTTC
- - TRBJ2-5 TRBV7-6 CASSFTETQYF TGTGCCAGCAGCTTTACCGAGACCCAGTACTTC
TRBD1 - TRBJ2-3 TRBV20-1 CSASRTGYTDTQYF TGCAGTGCTAGTCGGACAGGGTACACAGATACGCAGTATTTT
TRBD1 - TRBJ1-2 TRBV5-1 CASSSGDSQLYGYTF TGCGCCAGCAGCTCGGGGGACAGTCAACTCTATGGCTACACCTTC
TRBD1 once TRBJ2-1 TRBV28 CASSRPTGQGAYNEQFF TGTGCCAGCAGCCGACCCACGGGACAGGGGGCGTACAATGAGCAGTTCTTC
TRBD1 - TRBJ2-1 TRBV11-3 CASSLRDRTYNEQFF TGTGCCAGCAGCCTCCGGGACAGAACATACAATGAGCAGTTCTTC
- - TRBJ2-4 TRBV19 CASSPPPHLLAKNIQYF TGTGCCAGTAGTCCTCCCCCCCACCTACTAGCCAAAAACATTCAGTACTTC
- - TRBJ2-3 TRBV28 CASSLSSDTQYF TGTGCCAGCAGTTTATCGTCAGATACGCAGTATTTT
- once TRBJ1-5 TRBV6-1 CASSERDSNQPQHF TGTGCCAGCAGTGAACGGGATAGCAATCAGCCCCAGCATTTT